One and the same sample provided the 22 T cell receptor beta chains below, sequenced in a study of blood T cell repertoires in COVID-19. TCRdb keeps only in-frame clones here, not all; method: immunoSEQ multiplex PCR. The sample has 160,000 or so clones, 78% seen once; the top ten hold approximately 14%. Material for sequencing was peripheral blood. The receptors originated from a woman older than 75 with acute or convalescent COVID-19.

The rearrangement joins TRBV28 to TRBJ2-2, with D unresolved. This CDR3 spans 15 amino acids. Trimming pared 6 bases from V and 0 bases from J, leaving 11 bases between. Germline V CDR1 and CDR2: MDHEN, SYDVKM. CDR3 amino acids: CASRRAGSNTGELFF. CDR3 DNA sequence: TGTGCCAGCAGAAGAGCAGGCTCGAACACCGGGGAGCTGTTTTTT.

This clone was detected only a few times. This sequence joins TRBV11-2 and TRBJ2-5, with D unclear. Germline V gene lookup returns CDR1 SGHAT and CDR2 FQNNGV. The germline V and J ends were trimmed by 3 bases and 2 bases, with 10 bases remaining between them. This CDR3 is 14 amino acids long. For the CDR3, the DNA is TGTGCCAGCAGCTTGGGCTCTGAGCAAGAGACCCAGTACTTC. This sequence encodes CASSLGSEQETQYF.

CDR3 nucleotides: TGTGCCAGCAGCTTAGCTGTGGGGGCAAATGAGCAGTACTTC. Translating gives CASSLAVGANEQYF. This chain links TRBV7-8 with TRBJ2-7, with D perhaps matching TRBD1 (6 bases). This CDR3 comprises 14 residues. In germline, CDR1 is SGHVS, CDR2 FQNEAQ. The V gene lost 0 bases and the J gene lost 7 bases, with 13 bases spanning the gap.

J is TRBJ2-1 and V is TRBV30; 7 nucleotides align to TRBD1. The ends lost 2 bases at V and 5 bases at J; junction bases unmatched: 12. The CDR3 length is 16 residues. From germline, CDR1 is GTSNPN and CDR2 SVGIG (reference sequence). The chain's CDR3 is CAWSFLRGTANNEQFF. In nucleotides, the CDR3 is TGTGCCTGGAGTTTCCTAAGAGGGACAGCCAACAATGAGCAGTTCTTC.

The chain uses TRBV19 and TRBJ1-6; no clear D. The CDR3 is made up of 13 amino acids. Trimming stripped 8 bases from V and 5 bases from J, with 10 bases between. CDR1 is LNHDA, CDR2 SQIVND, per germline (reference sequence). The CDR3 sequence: CASHPGNNSPLHF. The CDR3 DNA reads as TGTGCCAGTCACCCGGGAAATAATTCACCCCTCCACTTT.

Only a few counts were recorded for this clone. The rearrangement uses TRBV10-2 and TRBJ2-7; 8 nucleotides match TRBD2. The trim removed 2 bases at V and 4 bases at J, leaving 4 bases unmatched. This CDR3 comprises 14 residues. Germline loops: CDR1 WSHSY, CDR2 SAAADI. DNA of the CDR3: TGCGCCAGCAGTGAGGGTACTAGCGGATACGAGCAGTACTTC. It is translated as CASSEGTSGYEQYF.

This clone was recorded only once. The CDR3 protein is CASRSGQGVDTQYF. The CDR3 DNA reads TGTGCCAGCAGATCGGGACAGGGGGTAGATACGCAGTATTTT. The gene calls are TRBV5-5 and TRBJ2-3; 11 positions agree with TRBD1. This CDR3 has 14 amino acids. CDR1 is SGHKS and CDR2 is YYEKEE in the germline V gene (reference sequence). The V gene end was trimmed by 5 bases and the J gene end by 5 bases; junction bases not matched to a gene: 4.

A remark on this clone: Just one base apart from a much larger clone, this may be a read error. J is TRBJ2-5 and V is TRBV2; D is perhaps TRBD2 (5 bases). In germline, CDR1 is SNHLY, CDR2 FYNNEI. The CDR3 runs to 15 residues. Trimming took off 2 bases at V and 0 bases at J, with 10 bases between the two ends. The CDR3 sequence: CASSERTQYQETQYF. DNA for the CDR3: TGTGCCAGCAGTGAACGGACTCAATACCAAGAGACCCAGTACTTC. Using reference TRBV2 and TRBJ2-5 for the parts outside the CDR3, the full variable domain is EPEVTQTPSHQVTQMGQEVILRCVPISNHLYFYWYRQILGQKVEFLVSFYNNEISEKSEIFDDQFSVERPDGSNFTLKIRSTKLEDSAMYFCASSERTQYQETQYFGPGTRLLVL.

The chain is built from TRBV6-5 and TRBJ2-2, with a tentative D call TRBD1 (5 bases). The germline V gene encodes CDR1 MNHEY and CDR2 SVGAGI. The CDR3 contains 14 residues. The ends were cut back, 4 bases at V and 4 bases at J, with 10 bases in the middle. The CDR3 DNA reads TGTGCCAGCAGTTGGGGCCGCGGCACCGGGGAGCTGTTTTTT. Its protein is CASSWGRGTGELFF.

In nucleotides, the CDR3 is TGTGCCAGCAGCCGCCGGGTCACAGATACGCAGTATTTT. It encodes CASSRRVTDTQYF. This rearrangement joins TRBV14 to TRBJ2-3, with unresolved D. This CDR3 is built from 13 residues. Germline values: CDR1 SGHDN, CDR2 FVKESK. Trimming took 4 bases from V and 2 from J, leaving 7 bases between them.

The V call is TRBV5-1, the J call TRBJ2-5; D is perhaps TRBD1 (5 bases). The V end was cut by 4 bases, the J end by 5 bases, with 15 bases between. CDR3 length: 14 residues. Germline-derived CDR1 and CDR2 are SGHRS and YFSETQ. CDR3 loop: CASSTGQDGETQYF. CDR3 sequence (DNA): TGCGCCAGCAGCACCGGACAAGATGGGGAGACCCAGTACTTC.

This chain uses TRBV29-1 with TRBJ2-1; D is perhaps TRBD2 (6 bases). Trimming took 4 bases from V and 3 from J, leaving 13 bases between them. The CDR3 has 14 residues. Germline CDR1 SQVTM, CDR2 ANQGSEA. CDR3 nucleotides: TGCAGCGTTGCGGGGCTAGCGAACTACAATGAGCAGTTCTTC. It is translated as CSVAGLANYNEQFF.

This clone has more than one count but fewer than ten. The CDR3 spells CASSSMTGGSGANVLTF. The CDR3 nucleotides read TGTGCCAGCAGCTCCATGACAGGGGGAAGTGGGGCCAACGTCCTGACTTTC. This chain links TRBV7-3 with TRBJ2-6; the match to TRBD1 covers 9 bases. With 4 bases clipped from V and 3 bases from J, the junction kept 7 bases outside the gene matches. Germline CDR1 and CDR2: SGHTA and FQGTGA. This CDR3 region has 17 residues.

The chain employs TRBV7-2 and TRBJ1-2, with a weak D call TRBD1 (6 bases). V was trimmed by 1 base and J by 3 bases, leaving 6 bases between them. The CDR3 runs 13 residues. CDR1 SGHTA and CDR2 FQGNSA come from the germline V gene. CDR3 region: CASSLDRDYGYTF. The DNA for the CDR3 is TGTGCCAGCAGCTTAGACAGGGACTATGGCTACACCTTC.

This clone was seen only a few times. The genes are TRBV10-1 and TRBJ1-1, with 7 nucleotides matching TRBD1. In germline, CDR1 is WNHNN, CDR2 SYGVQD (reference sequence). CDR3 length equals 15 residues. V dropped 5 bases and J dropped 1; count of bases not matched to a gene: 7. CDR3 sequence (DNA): TGCGCCAGCAGTTCGAACAGGGGCCCGAACACTGAAGCTTTCTTT. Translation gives CASSSNRGPNTEAFF.

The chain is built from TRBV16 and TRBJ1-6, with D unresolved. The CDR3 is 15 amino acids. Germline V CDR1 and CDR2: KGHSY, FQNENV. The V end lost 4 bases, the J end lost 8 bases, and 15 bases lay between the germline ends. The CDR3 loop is CASSRTIGGDSPLHF. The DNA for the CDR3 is TGTGCCAGCAGCCGAACCATAGGAGGCGATTCACCCCTCCACTTT. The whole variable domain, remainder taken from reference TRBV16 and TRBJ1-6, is GEEVAQTPKHLVRGEGQKAKLYCAPIKGHSYVFWYQQVLKNEFKFLISFQNENVFDETGMPKERFSAKCLPNSPCSLEIQATKLEDSAVYFCASSRTIGGDSPLHFGNGTRLTVT.

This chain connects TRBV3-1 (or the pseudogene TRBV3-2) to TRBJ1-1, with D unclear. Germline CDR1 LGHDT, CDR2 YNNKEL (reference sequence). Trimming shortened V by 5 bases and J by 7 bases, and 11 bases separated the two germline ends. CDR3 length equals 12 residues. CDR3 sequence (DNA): TGTGCCAGCAGCTTCCGGAGGGATGAAGCTTTCTTT. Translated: CASSFRRDEAFF.

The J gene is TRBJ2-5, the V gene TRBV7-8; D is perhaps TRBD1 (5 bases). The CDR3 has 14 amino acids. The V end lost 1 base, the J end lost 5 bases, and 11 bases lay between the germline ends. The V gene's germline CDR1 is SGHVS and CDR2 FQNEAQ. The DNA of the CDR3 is TGTGCCAGCAGCTTAGAGGCAGGGATCGAGACCCAGTACTTC. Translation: CASSLEAGIETQYF.

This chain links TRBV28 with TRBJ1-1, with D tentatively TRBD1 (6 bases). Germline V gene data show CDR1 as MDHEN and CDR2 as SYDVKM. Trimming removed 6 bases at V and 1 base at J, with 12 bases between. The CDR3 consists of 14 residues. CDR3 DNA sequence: TGTGCCAGCAGGAATAGAGGGGGGAACACTGAAGCTTTCTTT. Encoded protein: CASRNRGGNTEAFF.

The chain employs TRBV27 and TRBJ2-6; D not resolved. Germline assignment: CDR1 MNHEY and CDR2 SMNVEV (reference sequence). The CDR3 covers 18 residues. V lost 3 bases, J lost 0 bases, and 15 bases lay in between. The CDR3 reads CASSFRAGLDSGANVLTF. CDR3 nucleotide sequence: TGTGCCAGCAGTTTTCGTGCAGGATTAGACTCTGGGGCCAACGTCCTGACTTTC.

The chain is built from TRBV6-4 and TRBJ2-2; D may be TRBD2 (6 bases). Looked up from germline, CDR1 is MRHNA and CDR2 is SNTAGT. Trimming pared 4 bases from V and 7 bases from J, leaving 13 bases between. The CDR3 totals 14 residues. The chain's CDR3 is CASSGEAGNGELFF. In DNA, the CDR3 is TGTGCCAGCAGTGGAGAGGCGGGGAACGGGGAGCTGTTTTTT.

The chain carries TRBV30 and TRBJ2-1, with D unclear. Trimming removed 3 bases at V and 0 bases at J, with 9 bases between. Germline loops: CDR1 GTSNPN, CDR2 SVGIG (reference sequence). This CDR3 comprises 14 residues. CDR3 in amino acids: CAWSGLGSYNEQFF. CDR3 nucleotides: TGTGCCTGGAGCGGTCTCGGCTCCTACAATGAGCAGTTCTTC.